This T cell receptor (beta chain) was sequenced in a study of blood T cell repertoires in COVID-19. Study overall: PBMCs, B-cell-depleted T cells, or T cells were the source of the cDNA or gDNA that made up the material.

Clones were sequenced by immunoSEQ multiplex PCR, and TCRdb holds only the in-frame ones, with some missing. The data show tens of thousands of clones, around 78% seen once. Trimming at V came to 1 base and at J to 7 bases, leaving 7 bases not matched to a gene. The CDR3 has 15 amino acids. In germline, CDR1 is SSHAT, CDR2 FNYEAQ (reference sequence). Sequenced material: peripheral blood. This chain uses TRBV7-7 with TRBJ2-5; 9 bases line up with TRBD1. This receptor was obtained from a human donor in a cohort sampled during active COVID-19. The CDR3: CASSLGRDREPTQYF. The CDR3, as DNA: TGTGCCAGCAGCTTAGGAAGGGACAGGGAACCGACCCAGTACTTC.